These 22 T cell receptor beta chains share one sample of origin, sequenced in a study of tumor and adjacent non-tumor tissue in lung cancer. Three rounds of nested PCR, following a modified ARM-PCR protocol, produced the TCRbeta library. MiXCR, run by TCRdb on the multiplex PCR reads, gives a single entry per CDR3 protein. The data show approximately 82,000 distinct CDR3 sequences, less than 85% seen once. RNA was extracted from bulk tissue without any cell sorting. Distant lung tissue was collected more than 3 cm away from the tumor edge. The sequenced sample consisted of distant non-tumor lung tissue. Source of these receptors: a man aged 65 to 79 with non-small cell lung cancer.

The chain couples TRBV28 to TRBJ2-1; 9 bases map to TRBD2. There are 23 residues in the CDR3. V shed 6 bases, J shed 1 base, and the junction held 28 bases outside the gene matches. Germline values: CDR1 MDHEN, CDR2 SYDVKM. Written as DNA, the CDR3 is TGTGCCAGCAGCCCTTCCATGGTCCTAGCGGGACGGCGAGGCGTAAGTTCCTACAATGAGCAGTTCTTC. Protein: CASSPSMVLAGRRGVSSYNEQFF.

To note about this clonotype: A read error may account for a junction end that differs from germline. The rearrangement links TRBV5-4 to TRBJ2-7, with D perhaps matching TRBD1 (5 bases). The CDR3 sequence is 14 residues long. Germline CDR1 is SGHNT and CDR2 is YYREEE (reference sequence). CDR3 amino acids: CASRSNRNSYEQYF. The CDR3 DNA reads TGTGCTAGCAGGTCAAACAGGAACTCCTACGAGCAGTACTTC.

About this clonotype itself: Just one base apart from a much larger clone, this may be a read error. The V gene is TRBV10-1, the J gene TRBJ2-3, with TRBD2 identical over 9 bases. CDR1 and CDR2 from the germline V gene are WNHNN and SYGVQD (reference sequence). CDR3 length equals 14 residues. CDR3 region: CTSSAGGPTDTQYF. CDR3 DNA: TGCACCAGCAGTGCGGGGGGGCCCACAGATACGCAGTATTTT.

The chain has TRBV7-9 and TRBJ1-4; the D is unclear. Trimming shortened V by 4 bases and J by 0 bases, and 9 bases separated the two germline ends. Germline CDR1 SEHNR, CDR2 FQNEAQ (reference sequence). This CDR3 spans 15 amino acids. The CDR3 coding sequence is TGTGCCAGCAGCTCTAGATCTGCAACTAATGAAAAACTGTTTTTT. It codes for CASSSRSATNEKLFF.

There are many counts of this clonotype. V and J are TRBV12-3 or TRBV12-4 and TRBJ2-7, with D possibly being TRBD1 (6 bases). V was trimmed by 5 bases and J by 1 base, leaving 15 bases between them. This CDR3 spans 15 amino acids. The CDR3 region is CASSRFQGYSYEQYF. CDR3 bases: TGTGCCAGCAGTAGGTTCCAGGGGTATTCCTACGAGCAGTACTTC.

Worth noting for this clonotype: One end of the junction does not line up with germline, which may come from a read error. The CDR3 nucleotides are TGTGCCAGCAGCCAGGTTAGCGCGGGGGTCCAAGATACGCAGTATTTT. Protein product: CASSQVSAGVQDTQYF. The chain has TRBV4-3 and TRBJ2-3; TRBD2 matches at 7 bases. The length of the CDR3 is 16 residues. Germline V CDR1 and CDR2: LGHNA, YSLEER.

As concerns this clonotype: The junction shows a germline mismatch at one end, possibly a read error. CDR3 in DNA: TGTGCCGGCAGTCCCCGGACCGGGGAAATCTCTGGAAACACCATATATTTT. The encoded protein is CAGSPRTGEISGNTIYF. The genes are TRBV12-3 or TRBV12-4 and TRBJ1-3; D not resolved. This CDR3 comprises 17 residues.

In the case of this clonotype: One base away lies a much larger clone, so this may be a sequencing read error. DNA for the CDR3: TGTGCCAGCACCCCGGACAGGGGGCTCTATGACTACACCTTC. This translates into CASTPDRGLYDYTF. The chain uses TRBV6-6 and TRBJ1-2; 11 nucleotides match TRBD1. Germline V lookup: CDR1 MNHNY, CDR2 SVGAGI (reference sequence). This CDR3 region has 14 residues.

To note about this clonotype: The junction shows a germline mismatch at one end, possibly a read error. This rearrangement joins TRBV10-2 to TRBJ2-7; 8 positions match TRBD1. Germline CDR1 is WSHSY and CDR2 is SAAADI. The CDR3 contains 14 residues. The CDR3 sequence: CASNVDRDLLEQYF. Here the CDR3 DNA reads TGTGCCAGCAATGTGGACAGGGATCTTCTCGAGCAGTACTTC.

The J gene is TRBJ2-7, the V gene TRBV4-2; D is perhaps TRBD1 (5 bases). Germline V gene lookup returns CDR1 LGHNA and CDR2 YNFKEQ. The CDR3 contains 14 residues. The CDR3 nucleotides are TGTGCCAGCAGCCAAGGACAGAGTCTCTACAAGCAGTACGTC. Translated: CASSQGQSLYKQYV.

The J gene is TRBJ2-5, the V gene TRBV6-5, with D perhaps TRBD2 (5 bases). The germline gives CDR1 MNHEY, CDR2 SVGAGI. Trimming cost V 0 bases and J 7 bases, with 18 bases left between them. This CDR3 contains 16 residues. CDR3 sequence: CASSYSSVTVGLTQYF. In DNA, the CDR3 is TGTGCCAGCAGTTACTCGAGCGTGACCGTAGGACTGACCCAGTACTTC.

About this clonotype: It may be a read error: a sequence one base away is much more abundant. The gene calls are TRBV6-5 and TRBJ2-7; TRBD1 aligns across 7 bases. This CDR3 region has 13 residues. Germline CDR1 and CDR2: MNHEY and SVGAGI. CDR3 sequence (DNA): TGTACCAGCAGTTCCCACAGGGGTGGATCTATTGGCTTC. It yields the protein CTSSSHRGGSIGF.

This chain connects TRBV10-3 to TRBJ2-1; no clear D gene. There are 15 residues in the CDR3. V lost 2 bases and J lost 11, with 19 bases in between. Germline V gene sequence: CDR1 ENHRY, CDR2 SYGVKD. CDR3 in amino acids: CAISEKGSSYDKQFF. The DNA of the CDR3 is TGTGCCATCAGTGAGAAGGGCAGCTCCTACGATAAGCAGTTCTTC.

This clonotype was observed at least ten times. This chain uses TRBV29-1 with TRBJ2-2; 7 nucleotides match TRBD1. Per the germline V gene, CDR1 is SQVTM and CDR2 is ANQGSEA. The ends lost 4 bases at V and 4 bases at J; junction bases unmatched: 6. The CDR3 has 14 residues. This chain's CDR3 is CSVGRGGGTGELFF. The CDR3 DNA reads as TGCAGCGTTGGGCGAGGGGGCGGCACCGGGGAGCTGTTTTTT.

The chain combines TRBV5-4 with TRBJ2-3; D might be TRBD1 or TRBD2, each matching 5 bases. The CDR3 has 14 amino acids. Germline V gene data show CDR1 as SGHNT and CDR2 as YYREEE (reference sequence). Trimming removed 7 bases from V and 5 bases from J, with 17 bases in between. The CDR3 here is CASDLTGREDTQYF. The DNA of the CDR3 is TGTGCCAGCGACTTGACGGGACGAGAAGATACGCAGTATTTT.

Concerning this clonotype itself: The CDR3 carries no conserved terminal phenylalanine or tryptophan, so it likely arises from a read error. The chain couples TRBV11-3 to TRBJ2-7; 10 bases are a match to TRBD1. The length of the CDR3 is 15 residues. Germline CDR1 reads SGHNT; CDR2 reads YENEEA. The CDR3 loop reads CAGSLRGQGSYEQYS. In DNA form, the CDR3 reads TGTGCCGGCAGCTTAAGGGGACAGGGGTCCTACGAGCAGTACTCC.

J is TRBJ2-5 and V is TRBV20-1, with 8 bases aligning to TRBD2. Germline values: CDR1 DFQATT, CDR2 SNEGSKA (reference sequence). CDR3 size: 17 residues. Losses at the gene ends were 0 bases for V and 1 base for J; bases not matched to a gene: 10. CDR3 in amino acids: CSARDRLAGNPQETQYF. The CDR3 coding sequence is TGCAGTGCTAGAGATCGCTTAGCGGGGAACCCCCAAGAGACCCAGTACTTC.

In the case of this clonotype: This may come from a read error, since a much larger clone is one base off. The V and J genes are TRBV29-1 and TRBJ2-3; D uncertain. The CDR3 is 14 residues long. CDR1 SQVTM and CDR2 ANQGSEA come from the germline V gene. Trimming cost V 5 bases and J 2 bases, with 14 bases left between them. CDR3 sequence: CSVTVTVLTDTQYF. In nucleotides, the CDR3 is TGCAGCGTTACCGTGACGGTACTCACAGATACGCAGTATTTT.

This clonotype was recorded a few times. This sequence may be a read error, since a much larger clone differs from it by one base. The V call is TRBV6-5, the J call TRBJ2-5, with 7 bases aligning to TRBD1. Per germline, CDR1 MNHEY and CDR2 SVGAGI. The CDR3 runs to 15 residues. V gave up 4 bases and J gave up 5 bases; unmatched junction bases: 10. CDR3 nucleotide sequence: TGTGCCAGCAGTTCTCGACAGGGTATCAGGGAGACCCAGTACTTC. Translating gives CASSSRQGIRETQYF.

The chain combines TRBV6-4 with TRBJ2-2; D perhaps matches TRBD2 (5 bases). This CDR3 has 14 amino acids. CDR1 MRHNA and CDR2 SNTAGT come from the germline V gene. Trimming pared 4 bases from V and 3 bases from J, leaving 9 bases between. The CDR3 nucleotides are TGTGCCAGCAGTGGGGGAGCGGACACCGGGGAGCTGTTTTTT. It translates to CASSGGADTGELFF.

A remark on this clonotype: A junction boundary mismatches the germline segment, possibly from a read error. The rearrangement links TRBV6-5 to TRBJ1-1; weak D call: TRBD1 (5 bases). The germline V gene has CDR1 MNHEY and CDR2 SVGAGI. CDR3 length: 13 residues. CDR3 coding DNA: TGTGCCAACTGTGACAGACTGAACACTGAAACTTTCTTT. It yields the protein CANCDRLNTETFF.

A remark on this clonotype: One junction end does not reproduce the germline sequence, and a read error may be involved. V usage is TRBV11-2 and J usage is TRBJ2-5; 13 bases match TRBD2. CDR3 length equals 18 residues. In germline, CDR1 is SGHAT, CDR2 FQNNGV. This chain's CDR3 is CASCLVWTSGSRQETQYF. The CDR3 DNA reads TGTGCCAGCTGCTTAGTATGGACTAGCGGGAGCCGACAAGAGACCCAATACTTC.